This TCR beta chain is drawn from a study of T cell repertoires in ileal Crohn's disease. Germline assignment: CDR1 SGHDT and CDR2 YYEEEE. The CDR3 totals 15 residues. V was pared by 2 bases and J by 3 bases, with 12 bases between. This clone occurred a few times. Profiled with immunoSEQ multiplex PCR; TCRdb holds only in-frame clones, not every one. The sample carries 10,000 to 14,000 clones, around three quarters recorded once. The gene calls are TRBV5-6 and TRBJ1-5; TRBD1 might be the D (6 bases). Material: ileal tissue. The origin of this receptor is an adult with Crohn's disease. The DNA of the CDR3 is TGTGCCAGCAGCTTCAGGGGCCGACTCAATCAGCCCCAGCATTTT. Translation: CASSFRGRLNQPQHF. The full variable domain, with the rest looked up from reference TRBV5-6 and TRBJ1-5, is DAGVTQSPTHLIKTRGQQVTLRCSPKSGHDTVSWYQQALGQGPQFIFQYYEEEERQRGNFPDRFSGHQFPNYSSELNVNALLLGDSALYLCASSFRGRLNQPQHFGDGTRLSIL.